A selection of T cell receptor beta chains follows, all from one sample in a study of CD8 T cells in ankylosing spondylitis. Via MiXCR, TCRdb re-called the 5' RACE reads, giving one row per CDR3 protein. The table records some 200,000 distinct CDR3 sequences, roughly 13% of them present only once. The sequencing sample was made of blood, either unsorted or a sorted T cell fraction (not recorded which). The receptors here all came from a male donor with ankylosing spondylitis or in good health (not recorded which). CDR3s include the opening cysteine and the closing phenylalanine or tryptophan. A D gene is named only where the DNA matches it firmly. Some rows mark clone size as missing; the rest say once, few, many or name a class of expanded clone.

j_gene,v_gene,len,abundance,d_gene,CDR3aa,CDR3nt
TRBJ2-1,TRBV12-3/TRBV12-4,17,few,-,CASSPGGGGLSYNEQFF,TGTGCCAGCAGCCCGGGGGGCGGGGGTCTCTCCTACAATGAGCAGTTCTTC
TRBJ2-7,TRBV20-1,15,-,TRBD2,CSARDLAGDLYEQYF,TGCAGTGCTAGAGACTTAGCGGGGGACCTCTACGAGCAGTACTTC
TRBJ2-2,TRBV7-8,16,-,TRBD1,CASSPHGTVNTGELFF,TGTGCCAGCAGCCCTCACGGGACAGTTAACACCGGGGAGCTGTTTTTT
TRBJ1-1,TRBV4-1,13,-,-,CASSQVYNAEAFF,TGCGCCAGCAGCCAAGTGTATAATGCTGAAGCTTTCTTT
TRBJ2-7,TRBV29-1,16,few,TRBD2,CSVLGTSGRQSYEQYF,TGCAGCGTCCTAGGGACTAGCGGGAGACAATCCTACGAGCAGTACTTC
TRBJ2-3,TRBV12-3/TRBV12-4,14,-,-,CASSLETLTDTQYF,TGTGCCAGCAGTTTAGAGACTCTCACAGATACGCAGTATTTT
TRBJ1-1,TRBV19,15,-,-,CASSIEDGPNTEAFF,TGTGCCAGTAGTATAGAGGACGGACCGAACACTGAAGCTTTCTTT
TRBJ1-2,TRBV12-3/TRBV12-4,12,many,-,CASSLGGLGYTF,TGTGCCAGCAGTTTAGGAGGTCTTGGCTACACCTTC
TRBJ2-1,TRBV2,13,-,-,CASRGSSDPEQFF,TGTGCCAGCAGGGGTTCCAGCGATCCTGAGCAGTTCTTC
TRBJ2-1,TRBV13,17,once,TRBD2,CASSGQGLAGASDEQFF,TGTGCCAGCAGCGGACAAGGACTAGCGGGAGCTAGCGATGAGCAGTTCTTC
TRBJ2-2,TRBV24-1,15,many,-,CATSDPQANTGELFF,TGTGCCACCAGTGATCCCCAGGCGAACACCGGGGAGCTGTTTTTT
TRBJ2-7,TRBV5-6,20,many,-,CASSFFSDRGRTGSTYEQYF,TGTGCCAGCAGCTTTTTTTCGGATCGTGGGAGGACCGGAAGTACTTACGAGCAGTACTTC
TRBJ1-1,TRBV4-1,15,few,-,CASSPSRVGGTEAFF,TGCGCCAGCAGCCCCTCTCGGGTCGGGGGCACTGAAGCTTTCTTT
TRBJ1-1,TRBV7-9,15,few,-,CASSLAPQSATEAFF,TGTGCCAGCAGCTTAGCGCCGCAGTCCGCCACTGAAGCTTTCTTT
TRBJ2-5,TRBV7-6,15,few,TRBD1,CASSSGQGWQETQYF,TGTGCCAGCAGCTCTGGACAGGGTTGGCAAGAGACCCAGTACTTC
TRBJ2-1,TRBV6-5,15,many,TRBD1,CASSFGTGSYNEQFF,TGTGCCAGCAGTTTCGGGACAGGGAGCTACAATGAGCAGTTCTTC
TRBJ2-7,TRBV12-3/TRBV12-4,14,-,TRBD2,CASSFSSGLYEQYF,TGTGCCAGCAGTTTCTCTAGCGGCCTTTACGAGCAGTACTTC
TRBJ1-3,TRBV5-1,15,-,TRBD1,CASSGTDYSGNTIYF,TGCGCCAGCAGCGGGACAGATTACTCTGGAAACACCATATATTTT
TRBJ1-1,TRBV5-1,14,many,TRBD1,CASSLAGTAPEAFF,TGCGCCAGCAGCCTCGCCGGGACAGCTCCTGAAGCTTTCTTT
TRBJ2-7,TRBV27,16,-,TRBD1,CASSFSPDRGLVEQYF,TGTGCCAGCAGTTTTTCCCCGGACAGGGGGCTGGTCGAGCAGTACTTC
TRBJ2-7,TRBV2,12,few,-,CASSTAAYEQYF,TGTGCCAGCAGTACAGCGGCCTACGAGCAGTACTTC
TRBJ2-2,TRBV27,15,few,-,CASRQGTVGFGELFF,TGTGCCAGCAGACAAGGGACGGTGGGGTTCGGGGAGCTGTTTTTT
TRBJ2-1,TRBV9,15,few,TRBD2,CASSPLPGLEGEQFF,TGTGCCAGCAGCCCACTCCCGGGACTAGAAGGCGAACAGTTCTTC
TRBJ1-2,TRBV20-1,12,-,-,CSARGSVYGYTF,TGCAGTGCTAGGGGGTCTGTCTATGGCTACACCTTC
TRBJ1-2,TRBV25-1,11,few,-,CASSGLYGYTF,TGTGCCAGCAGTGGCCTCTATGGCTACACCTTC
TRBJ2-5,TRBV7-9,16,many,TRBD2,CASSLPRLAGLETQYF,TGTGCCAGCAGCTTGCCCCGACTAGCGGGTTTGGAGACCCAGTACTTC
TRBJ2-1,TRBV11-2,15,few,-,CASSLGKYGNNEQFF,TGTGCCAGCAGCTTAGGGAAATACGGAAACAATGAGCAGTTCTTC
TRBJ1-1,TRBV29-1,12,-,-,CSVEGGGTEAFF,TGCAGCGTTGAAGGAGGAGGCACTGAAGCTTTCTTT
TRBJ1-2,TRBV2,13,few,TRBD1,CASRDRVTYGYTF,TGTGCCAGCCGGGACAGGGTAACCTATGGCTACACCTTC
TRBJ2-7,TRBV10-2,14,-,TRBD2,CASSGASGIDEQYF,TGCGCCAGCAGTGGAGCTAGCGGGATAGACGAGCAGTACTTC
TRBJ2-3,TRBV4-1,15,-,-,CASGVRGGGADTQYF,TGCGCCAGCGGAGTTAGGGGGGGCGGGGCAGATACGCAGTATTTT
TRBJ2-1,TRBV7-2,13,few,TRBD1,CASSYTGGGEQFF,TGTGCCAGCAGCTATACAGGGGGCGGAGAGCAGTTCTTC
TRBJ2-5,TRBV10-3,17,many,-,CAISGSARQTYQETQYF,TGTGCCATCAGTGGTTCGGCCAGACAGACCTACCAAGAGACCCAGTACTTC
TRBJ1-1,TRBV27,13,few,-,CASRSPGDTEAFF,TGTGCCAGCAGGTCCCCTGGGGACACTGAAGCTTTCTTT
TRBJ2-1,TRBV20-1,14,-,TRBD2,CSATYSGGANEQFF,TGCAGTGCTACCTATAGCGGGGGTGCTAATGAGCAGTTCTTC
TRBJ2-7,TRBV19,13,few,TRBD2,CATTPQGGYEQYF,TGTGCCACTACCCCGCAGGGAGGGTACGAGCAGTACTTC
TRBJ2-1,TRBV2,12,-,-,CASSEPLPKQFF,TGTGCCAGCAGTGAACCCCTCCCTAAGCAGTTCTTC
TRBJ2-3,TRBV7-9,14,few,-,CASSVRDDPDTQYF,TGTGCCAGCAGCGTAAGAGACGATCCAGATACGCAGTATTTT
TRBJ2-2,TRBV6-1,16,few,TRBD1,CASSPTGTGYTGELFF,TGTGCCAGCAGTCCAACCGGGACAGGGTACACCGGGGAGCTGTTTTTT
TRBJ2-5,TRBV7-8,14,-,TRBD2,CASSPSAGGETQYF,TGTGCCAGCAGCCCCTCGGCGGGAGGAGAGACCCAGTACTTC
TRBJ2-7,TRBV5-5,12,-,-,CASGAGVYEQYF,TGTGCCAGCGGCGCAGGGGTGTACGAGCAGTACTTC
TRBJ2-5,TRBV5-1,15,many,-,CASSSLEREEETQYF,TGCGCCAGCAGCTCCCTTGAGAGGGAGGAAGAGACCCAGTACTTC
TRBJ1-2,TRBV11-2,15,few,-,CASSFLRDSLYGYTF,TGTGCCAGCAGCTTCCTTCGAGACAGCTTATATGGCTACACCTTC
TRBJ2-7,TRBV11-3,15,-,-,CASSLVGDTWYEQYF,TGTGCCAGCAGCTTAGTAGGGGACACTTGGTACGAGCAGTACTTC